This T cell receptor beta chain came from a study of control samples from healthy donors and cancer patients (dated by TCRdb to the early 2020s). Spanning cysteine to phenylalanine, the CDR3 consists of 15 amino acids. The DNA shown is the 45-base CDR3, in frame from base 1. The junction shows trimming of 4 bases on V and 5 bases on J, plus 18 bases between the germline ends. The CDR1 and CDR2 encoded by the germline V gene are SGHRS and YFSETQ. This clone was picked up a small number of times. Which antigen it targets is not known. No much larger clone exists at a distance of one base, and base qualities are not known. Receptors were amplified or captured by the immunoSEQ multiplex PCR assay. Sourced from immuneACCESS, this table was stored by TCRdb with only in-frame sequences that have V and J called. A share of the clones is absent; for the studies checked, an unresolved V gene accounts for under half, and the remainder has no known explanation. The sample table lists approximately 150,000 clones, about 90% of them with a count of one. Over 1.5% of the sample is in the top ten clones.

The sample consisted of blood. This clonotype was obtained from a man aged 18 to 30 in good health. The rearrangement combines TRBV5-1 with TRBJ2-5; possibly the D gene is TRBD1, per 6 matching bases. Here the CDR3 is given as CASSKNQGYRETQYF. Read as DNA, the sequence is TGCGCCAGCAGCAAAAACCAGGGGTATAGGGAGACCCAGTACTTC.